These 30 T cell receptor beta chains were all obtained from the same sample, sequenced in a study of T cell responses to AZD1222 COVID-19 vaccine. The repertoire was sequenced with immunoSEQ multiplex PCR; TCRdb's copy has only in-frame clones and lacks some. The data contain roughly 170,000 clones, around 94% of them seen just once; the ten biggest clones take up 1.6%. The specimen was peripheral blood, collected 28 days after the second AZD1222 dose. Source of these receptors: an adult who received the AZD1222 COVID-19 vaccine.

The V and J genes are TRBV6-2 or TRBV6-3 and TRBJ1-6; D uncertain. Trimming stripped 2 bases from V and 4 bases from J, with 6 bases between. The CDR3 runs 14 residues. In germline, CDR1 is MNHEY, CDR2 SVGEGT. In DNA form, the CDR3 reads TGTGCCAGCAGTTACGCGGGTTATAATTCACCCCTCCACTTT. As protein: CASSYAGYNSPLHF.

This chain connects TRBV19 to TRBJ2-7; 8 bases agree with TRBD1. V lost 6 bases to trimming and J lost 2 bases; unmatched junction nucleotides: 3. Germline assignment: CDR1 LNHDA and CDR2 SQIVND (reference sequence). There are 13 residues in the CDR3. The CDR3 loop is CASSPGGPYEQYF. DNA of the CDR3: TGTGCCAGTAGCCCAGGGGGCCCCTACGAGCAGTACTTC.

This chain joins TRBV30 and TRBJ2-7, with D tentatively TRBD2 (5 bases). CDR3 length equals 16 residues. Germline V gene data show CDR1 as GTSNPN and CDR2 as SVGIG (reference sequence). V dropped 0 bases and J dropped 3 bases, with 18 bases sitting between them. The CDR3 protein is CAWSVTLAGLYYEQYF. CDR3 bases: TGTGCCTGGAGTGTAACGTTGGCGGGTCTCTACTACGAGCAGTACTTC.

The V gene is TRBV19, the J gene TRBJ1-2, with D tentatively TRBD1 (5 bases). Deletions cut 5 bases from V and 4 bases from J, with 14 bases between. This CDR3 has 14 amino acids. Germline V gene sequence: CDR1 LNHDA, CDR2 SQIVND (reference sequence). CDR3 DNA: TGTGCCAGTAGTCCCTCGGGGCAGGGCTATGGCTACACCTTC. Translated: CASSPSGQGYGYTF. Together with reference TRBV19 and TRBJ1-2, the CDR3 gives the full variable domain: DGGITQSPKYLFRKEGQNVTLSCEQNLNHDAMYWYRQDPGQGLRLIYYSQIVNDFQKGDIAEGYSVSREKKESFPLTVTSAQKNPTAFYLCASSPSGQGYGYTFGSGTRLTVV.

The chain employs TRBV19 and TRBJ2-2; the match to TRBD2 covers 8 bases. The germline V gene has CDR1 LNHDA and CDR2 SQIVND (reference sequence). V lost 6 bases, J lost 4 bases, and 4 bases stayed unmatched. The CDR3 length is 14 residues. The CDR3 is CASSGRVATGELFF. As DNA, the CDR3 is TGTGCCAGTAGCGGGAGGGTGGCCACCGGGGAGCTGTTTTTT.

The chain joins TRBV27 to TRBJ1-6; D uncertain. CDR1 MNHEY and CDR2 SMNVEV come from the germline V gene (reference sequence). The CDR3 consists of 13 residues. The V and J ends lost 4 bases and 8 bases respectively, with 9 bases between them. CDR3 amino acids: CASSSFWDSPLHF. For the CDR3, the DNA is TGTGCCAGCAGTTCCTTCTGGGATTCACCCCTCCACTTT.

The J gene is TRBJ2-2, the V gene TRBV4-3; no clear D. This CDR3 has 16 residues. The ends were cut back, 0 bases at V and 1 base at J, with 9 bases in the middle. In germline, CDR1 is LGHNA, CDR2 YSLEER. Written as DNA, the CDR3 is TGCGCCAGCAGCCAAGAGACGGGCCAGAACACCGGGGAGCTGTTTTTT. It translates to CASSQETGQNTGELFF.

The genes are TRBV13 and TRBJ1-1; D remains ambiguous. V shed 5 bases and J shed 7 bases, with 11 bases lying between them. The CDR3 is made up of 12 amino acids. Looked up from germline, CDR1 is PRHDT and CDR2 is FYEKMQ (reference sequence). The CDR3 nucleotides read TGTGCCAGCAGCGTGCACACCGGTGAAGCTTTCTTT. Residues: CASSVHTGEAFF.

The chain employs TRBV28 and TRBJ2-3, with TRBD1 as a possible D gene (5 bases). Per the germline V gene, CDR1 is MDHEN and CDR2 is SYDVKM. The CDR3 is 20 amino acids. The V and J ends lost 4 bases and 0 bases respectively, with 26 bases between them. The CDR3 bases are TGTGCCAGCAGTTCCCACAAAGCCCATGGGGCAGTCGCTAGCACAGATACGCAGTATTTT. Amino acids: CASSSHKAHGAVASTDTQYF. The full variable domain, its missing parts supplied by reference TRBV28 and TRBJ2-3, is DVKVTQSSRYLVKRTGEKVFLECVQDMDHENMFWYRQDPGLGLRLIYFSYDVKMKEKGDIPEGYSVSREKKERFSLILESASTNQTSMYLCASSSHKAHGAVASTDTQYFGPGTRLTVL.

The CDR3 DNA reads TGTGCCAGTAGTCCCTCGGCAGGGACGGGGGAGACCCAGTACTTC. Residues: CASSPSAGTGETQYF. J is TRBJ2-5 and V is TRBV19; either TRBD1 or TRBD2 may fit D (5 bases each). This CDR3 has 15 residues. Trimming took off 5 bases at V and 5 bases at J, with 18 bases between the two ends. The germline CDR1 and CDR2 sequences are LNHDA and SQIVND (reference sequence). The complete variable domain, with remaining parts taken from reference TRBV19 and TRBJ2-5, reads DGGITQSPKYLFRKEGQNVTLSCEQNLNHDAMYWYRQDPGQGLRLIYYSQIVNDFQKGDIAEGYSVSREKKESFPLTVTSAQKNPTAFYLCASSPSAGTGETQYFGPGTRLLVL.

The V gene is TRBV27, the J gene TRBJ1-5; D possibly corresponds to TRBD1 (5 bases). CDR1 MNHEY and CDR2 SMNVEV come from the germline V gene (reference sequence). This CDR3 spans 16 amino acids. Trimming took off 8 bases at V and 5 bases at J, with 22 bases between the two ends. Written as DNA, the CDR3 is TGTGCCAGCTCCCCGGGGCACCTGGCAATATATCAGCCCCAGCATTTT. Amino acid sequence: CASSPGHLAIYQPQHF.

This chain links TRBV3-1 (or the pseudogene TRBV3-2) with TRBJ2-5; 9 positions match TRBD1. Losses at the gene ends were 4 bases for V and 7 bases for J; bases not matched to a gene: 16. The germline V gene encodes CDR1 LGHDT and CDR2 YNNKEL (reference sequence). This CDR3 comprises 17 residues. CDR3 region: CASSPVPGQGSGGTQYF. The CDR3 DNA reads as TGTGCCAGCAGCCCAGTCCCGGGACAGGGATCGGGGGGGACCCAGTACTTC.

The chain joins TRBV18 to TRBJ1-1, with 9 positions matching TRBD1. With V trimmed by 6 bases and J by 4 bases, 12 bases remained unmatched. This CDR3 region has 16 residues. The germline gives CDR1 KGHSH, CDR2 LQKENI. This CDR3 is CASSQGQGAAGTEAFF. The CDR3, as DNA: TGTGCCAGCTCTCAGGGACAGGGTGCTGCAGGCACTGAAGCTTTCTTT.

The chain uses TRBV30 and TRBJ1-2; D perhaps matches TRBD1 (6 bases). The V end was cut by 3 bases, the J end by 2 bases, with 13 bases between. The CDR3 extends over 14 amino acids. Germline V gene sequence: CDR1 GTSNPN, CDR2 SVGIG (reference sequence). CDR3 DNA: TGTGCCTGGAGACTCACAGGGACGAACTATGGCTACACCTTC. Amino acids: CAWRLTGTNYGYTF. The full variable domain, with the rest looked up from reference TRBV30 and TRBJ1-2, is SQTIHQWPATLVQPVGSPLSLECTVEGTSNPNLYWYRQAAGRGLQLLFYSVGIGQISSEVPQNLSASRPQDRQFILSSKKLLLSDSGFYLCAWRLTGTNYGYTFGSGTRLTVV.

The rearrangement uses TRBV7-2 and TRBJ2-5; D not resolved. Germline CDR1 and CDR2: SGHTA and FQGNSA. CDR3 size: 12 residues. Deletions cut 0 bases from V and 8 bases from J, with 7 bases between. The CDR3 reads CASSLAGKTQYF. The CDR3, as DNA: TGTGCCAGCAGCTTAGCGGGCAAAACCCAGTACTTC.

The chain employs TRBV6-7 and TRBJ1-1; unclear D gene. TRBV6-7 falls under the ORF class, with uncertain function. V lost 2 bases and J 1 base, leaving 5 bases between the germline ends. The CDR3 runs to 13 residues. Here the CDR3 DNA reads TGTGCCAGCAGTTACGTGGAGAACACTGAAGCTTTCTTT. Its translation is CASSYVENTEAFF.

The V gene is TRBV6-1, the J gene TRBJ1-4; D remains unclear. Germline CDR1 reads MNHNS; CDR2 reads SASEGT. There are 11 residues in the CDR3. V lost 3 bases and J lost 8, with 4 bases in between. As DNA, the CDR3 is TGTGCCAGCAGTGAGATGGAAAAACTGTTTTTT. Its protein product is CASSEMEKLFF.

The chain employs TRBV6-5 and TRBJ1-2; TRBD1 aligns across 9 bases. Germline CDR1 MNHEY, CDR2 SVGAGI. Unmatched junction bases numbered 13, after V lost 8 bases and J lost 6 bases. This CDR3 is 15 amino acids long. CDR3 DNA sequence: TGTGCCAGCGGCTCCGGGACAGGGTATCTGAATGGCTACACCTTC. Amino acids: CASGSGTGYLNGYTF.

The chain carries TRBV7-2 and TRBJ2-1; 11 bases match TRBD2. CDR3 size: 14 residues. The ends lost 5 bases at V and 9 bases at J; junction bases unmatched: 6. The germline V gene encodes CDR1 SGHTA and CDR2 FQGNSA. The CDR3 reads CASSLSGGAVEQFF. CDR3 nucleotide sequence: TGTGCCAGCAGCCTTAGCGGGGGGGCGGTTGAGCAGTTCTTC.

The rearrangement uses TRBV3-1 (or the pseudogene TRBV3-2) and TRBJ2-2; D remains unclear. This CDR3 has 11 amino acids. V lost 8 bases and J 2 bases, leaving 3 bases between the germline ends. The germline gives CDR1 LGHDT, CDR2 YNNKEL (reference sequence). The CDR3 DNA reads TGTGCCAGCGGAAACACCGGGGAGCTGTTTTTT. Amino acid sequence: CASGNTGELFF.

This rearrangement joins TRBV9 to TRBJ1-2, with TRBD1 matching over 7 bases. Trimming removed 3 bases from V and 5 bases from J; junction bases left unmatched: 10. The CDR3 length is 15 residues. Germline CDR1 reads SGDLS; CDR2 reads YYNGEE. CDR3 sequence: CASSGPGGGEYGYTF. For the CDR3, the DNA is TGTGCCAGCAGCGGCCCAGGGGGGGGCGAGTATGGCTACACCTTC.

The chain combines TRBV7-9 with TRBJ1-1; no clear D gene. Trimming stripped 4 bases from V and 2 bases from J, with 14 bases between. The CDR3 is 15 amino acids. Germline V gene lookup returns CDR1 SEHNR and CDR2 FQNEAQ (reference sequence). This chain's CDR3 is CASSSTNGPNTEAFF. The CDR3 nucleotides read TGTGCCAGCAGCTCGACAAACGGACCCAACACTGAAGCTTTCTTT.

The V call is TRBV30, the J call TRBJ1-2; maybe TRBD1 (5 bases). The ends were cut back, 5 bases at V and 4 bases at J, with 11 bases in the middle. This CDR3 spans 12 amino acids. Germline values: CDR1 GTSNPN, CDR2 SVGIG (reference sequence). CDR3 sequence reads: CAWGRTSYGYTF. The CDR3 coding sequence is TGTGCCTGGGGAAGGACAAGCTATGGCTACACCTTC.

CDR3 sequence (DNA): TGTGCCAGCAGTGCAACAGGGAACACTGAAGCTTTCTTT. Its translation: CASSATGNTEAFF. The chain combines TRBV12-3 or TRBV12-4 with TRBJ1-1, with a tentative D call TRBD1 (5 bases). The CDR3 has 13 amino acids. V was clipped by 5 bases and J by 1 base, with 8 bases between them.

To note about this clone: A read error may account for a junction end that differs from germline. This chain connects TRBV7-7 to TRBJ2-7; TRBD2 matches at 8 bases. Germline lookup yields CDR1 SSHAT and CDR2 FNYEAQ (reference sequence). The CDR3 sequence is 13 residues long. The CDR3 DNA sequence: TGTGCTAGCAGCTTGACCGGGACTAGCGAGCAGTACTTC. As protein: CASSLTGTSEQYF.

The V and J genes are TRBV5-1 and TRBJ1-1, with 7 bases matching TRBD1. The germline gives CDR1 SGHRS, CDR2 YFSETQ. This CDR3 comprises 15 residues. The V segment lost 6 bases and the J segment 2 bases; nucleotides outside the gene matches: 10. In DNA, the CDR3 is TGCGCCAGCAATACGGTGACAGGGACTAACACTGAAGCTTTCTTT. This codes for CASNTVTGTNTEAFF.

This rearrangement joins TRBV6-2 or TRBV6-3 to TRBJ1-2, with 7 bases fitting TRBD1. The length of the CDR3 is 13 residues. V dropped 5 bases and J dropped 5; count of bases not matched to a gene: 5. Germline-derived CDR1 and CDR2 are MNHEY and SVGEGT. CDR3: CASSKGGPYGYTF. CDR3 coding DNA: TGTGCCAGCAGTAAAGGGGGCCCTTATGGCTACACCTTC.

The chain carries TRBV6-4 and TRBJ2-5; 9 positions match TRBD1. CDR3 length: 14 amino acids. Germline V lookup: CDR1 MRHNA, CDR2 SNTAGT. V dropped 6 bases and J dropped 5; count of bases not matched to a gene: 7. CDR3 residues: CASSEQQGAETQYF. CDR3 DNA: TGTGCCAGCAGCGAACAACAGGGGGCTGAGACCCAGTACTTC.

In its sample, this clone was seen once. The chain joins TRBV5-1 to TRBJ2-6, with D perhaps matching TRBD2 (7 bases). Trimming removed 2 bases at V and 1 base at J, with 10 bases between. The germline gives CDR1 SGHRS, CDR2 YFSETQ. CDR3 length: 16 residues. In nucleotides, the CDR3 is TGCGCCAGCAGCTTAGGGGGACTATCTGGGGCCAACGTCCTGACTTTC. This codes for CASSLGGLSGANVLTF.

The DNA for the CDR3 is TGTGCCAGCAGTTTAGCGGGGACCGAGACCCAGTACTTC. It codes for CASSLAGTETQYF. This chain links TRBV28 with TRBJ2-5, with D possibly being TRBD2 (6 bases). CDR1 and CDR2 (germline): MDHEN, SYDVKM. V was shortened by 2 bases and J by 5 bases, with 9 bases between the two germline ends. The CDR3 extends over 13 amino acids.